A selection of T cell receptor beta chains follows, all from one sample in a study of control samples from healthy donors and cancer patients. Generated by immunoSEQ multiplex PCR, the TCRdb table keeps only in-frame clones and is missing some. The table includes about 120,000 clones, roughly 90% detected once. Material for sequencing was blood. Source of these receptors: a man aged 45-65 years in good health. Each CDR3 is given with its conserved first and last residue. The D gene is left open where the match is weak. Not every row has a clone size; where given, it reads once, few, many or a size class.

j_call clone_size d_call v_call cdr3_aa cdr3_nt
TRBJ2-3 . TRBD1 TRBV4-3 CASSQESSRGPDTQYF TGCGCCAGCAGCCAAGAGAGTAGTAGGGGGCCCGATACGCAGTATTTT
TRBJ1-2 . . TRBV12-2 CASRTGQADF TGTGCAAGTCGCACCGGACAGGCGGACTTC
TRBJ1-5 . TRBD1 TRBV19 CASSFPGGNQPQHF TGTGCCAGTAGTTTCCCAGGGGGGAATCAGCCCCAGCATTTT
TRBJ1-2 . TRBD1 TRBV27 CASSLGQGHGYTF TGTGCCAGCAGTCTTGGACAGGGACATGGCTACACCTTC
TRBJ1-4 . . TRBV5-4 CASSPGTANEKLFF TGTGCCAGCAGCCCTGGGACGGCCAATGAAAAACTGTTTTTT
TRBJ1-2 . TRBD1 TRBV2 CASREGQGLSGYTF TGTGCCAGCAGGGAGGGACAGGGGTTATCTGGCTACACCTTC
TRBJ1-1 . TRBD1 TRBV28 CASTLPDRGREAFF TGTGCCAGCACCCTACCGGACAGGGGGCGGGAAGCTTTCTTT
TRBJ1-1 . . TRBV28 CASTLRGSGTEAFF TGTGCCAGCACATTGCGGGGGTCGGGTACTGAAGCTTTCTTT
TRBJ1-1 . . TRBV29-1 CSAQATNTEAFF TGCAGCGCCCAGGCGACGAACACTGAAGCTTTCTTT
TRBJ2-2 . TRBD1 TRBV7-7 CASSLRQGAGGELFF TGTGCCAGCAGCCTACGACAGGGGGCCGGCGGGGAGCTGTTTTTT
TRBJ1-6 . . TRBV6-5 CASSSYNSPLHF TGTGCCAGCAGCTCCTATAATTCACCCCTCCACTTT
TRBJ2-7 . TRBD1 TRBV5-1 CASSLPPGQGAREQYF TGCGCCAGCAGCTTGCCGCCGGGACAGGGGGCACGGGAGCAGTACTTC
TRBJ1-1 . TRBD1 TRBV20-1 CSASSGTALMNTEAFF TGCAGTGCTAGTAGTGGGACAGCCCTTATGAACACTGAAGCTTTCTTT
TRBJ1-5 . . TRBV10-3 CAISESAPGIGQPQHF TGTGCCATCAGTGAGTCTGCGCCAGGGATTGGTCAGCCCCAGCATTTT
TRBJ1-5 . . TRBV2 CASSERGANQPQHF TGTGCCAGCAGTGAAAGGGGTGCCAATCAGCCCCAGCATTTT
TRBJ2-5 . TRBD2 TRBV5-1 CASRVGGATGETQYF TGCGCCAGCAGAGTGGGAGGGGCGACGGGAGAGACCCAGTACTTC
TRBJ1-1 . . TRBV12-3/TRBV12-4 CASSPGVIEAFF TGTGCCAGCAGTCCCGGGGTGATTGAAGCTTTCTTT
TRBJ1-5 . . TRBV19 CASSILGNSNQPQHF TGTGCCAGTAGTATTTTAGGAAATAGCAATCAGCCCCAGCATTTT
TRBJ2-5 . . TRBV5-1 CASSLGAEETQYF TGCGCCAGCAGCTTGGGGGCGGAAGAGACCCAGTACTTC
TRBJ2-3 once TRBD1 TRBV5-1 CASSLPGQGTDTQYF TGCGCCAGCAGCTTACCGGGACAGGGGACAGATACGCAGTATTTT
TRBJ1-4 . TRBD1 TRBV2 CASGGQGTGGRKLFF TGTGCCAGCGGAGGGCAGGGGACAGGGGGCCGAAAACTGTTTTTT
TRBJ1-1 . TRBD1 TRBV2 CASKGDRGWTEAFF TGTGCCAGCAAGGGGGACAGGGGTTGGACTGAAGCTTTCTTT
TRBJ2-1 once TRBD2 TRBV5-1 CASSLVLAGENEQFF TGCGCCAGCAGCTTGGTTCTAGCGGGTGAGAATGAGCAGTTCTTC
TRBJ2-5 . . TRBV5-6 CASSLGGRTKETQYF TGTGCCAGCAGCTTGGGGGGGAGGACAAAAGAGACCCAGTACTTC
TRBJ2-7 . . TRBV11-2 CASSWASDGYEQYF TGTGCCAGCAGCTGGGCTAGCGACGGCTACGAGCAGTACTTC
TRBJ2-2 . . TRBV7-6 CASFGGRGTGELFF TGTGCCAGCTTCGGAGGGCGGGGCACCGGGGAGCTGTTTTTT
TRBJ2-5 . . TRBV6-5 CASRTGSRETQYF TGTGCCAGCAGAACTGGGTCCCGGGAGACCCAGTACTTC
TRBJ1-2 once . TRBV6-4 CASSGTYSVGGYTF TGTGCCAGCAGTGGTACTTACTCAGTGGGTGGCTACACCTTC
TRBJ1-5 . . TRBV9 CASSVDLVGGLGNQPQHF TGTGCCAGCAGCGTAGACCTGGTGGGGGGTTTGGGCAATCAGCCCCAGCATTTT
TRBJ2-3 . TRBD1 TRBV4-1 CASSQEGQGDDTQYF TGCGCCAGCAGCCAAGAAGGACAGGGGGATGATACGCAGTATTTT
TRBJ1-1 . . TRBV6-5 CASSYEPVDTEAFF TGTGCCAGCAGTTACGAACCGGTGGATACTGAAGCTTTCTTT
TRBJ1-1 . TRBD1 TRBV2 CASSQRTGNTEAFF TGTGCCAGCAGTCAACGGACAGGGAACACTGAAGCTTTCTTT
TRBJ1-1 . TRBD1 TRBV7-6 CASSSPGQKNTEAFF TGTGCCAGCAGCTCCCCGGGACAGAAGAACACTGAAGCTTTCTTT
TRBJ1-1 . . TRBV4-3 CASSQDGANTEAFF TGCGCCAGCAGCCAAGATGGAGCGAACACTGAAGCTTTCTTT
TRBJ2-3 few TRBD2 TRBV6-5 CASKRGALTDTQYF TGTGCCAGCAAGCGGGGGGCCCTCACAGATACGCAGTATTTT
TRBJ1-1 . . TRBV5-8 CASSGVQAFF TGTGCCAGCAGCGGTGTACAAGCTTTCTTT
TRBJ1-1 . TRBD1 TRBV10-3 CAISESGAGGLRTEAFF TGTGCCATCAGTGAGTCCGGTGCAGGGGGCCTGCGGACTGAAGCTTTCTTT
TRBJ2-5 once TRBD1 TRBV5-1 CASSPQGLGTQYF TGCGCCAGCAGCCCACAGGGGCTAGGGACCCAGTACTTC
TRBJ2-1 once . TRBV21-1 CASSKVKPGRSIFSYNEQFF TGTGCCAGCAGCAAAGTTAAGCCAGGCCGATCAATTTTCTCCTACAATGAGCAGTTCTTC
TRBJ1-1 . . TRBV14 CASSQDLPGDTEAFF TGTGCCAGCAGCCAAGATCTCCCGGGGGACACTGAAGCTTTCTTT
TRBJ1-1 once . TRBV9 CASSVGPVDTEAFF TGTGCCAGCAGCGTAGGACCGGTTGACACTGAAGCTTTCTTT
TRBJ1-1 . TRBD1 TRBV2 CASSPRTGGNTEAFF TGTGCCAGCAGTCCTCGGACAGGGGGGAACACTGAAGCTTTCTTT
TRBJ2-7 . . TRBV14 CASSLIIGGEQYF TGTGCCAGCAGCCTCATAATAGGGGGCGAGCAGTACTTC
TRBJ2-2 . . TRBV11-2 CASSLRRRVNTGELFF TGTGCCAGCAGCTTAAGGCGCAGGGTGAACACCGGGGAGCTGTTTTTT
TRBJ2-5 . TRBD2 TRBV5-6 CASSPLGGQETQYF TGTGCCAGCAGCCCTTTGGGGGGGCAAGAGACCCAGTACTTC
TRBJ2-1 . . TRBV7-2 CASSFQGSSYNEQFF TGTGCCAGCAGCTTCCAGGGGAGCTCCTACAATGAGCAGTTCTTC